Following are 24 T cell receptor beta chains from one sample sequenced in a study of blood T cell repertoires in COVID-19. Sequencing used immunoSEQ multiplex PCR; TCRdb keeps in-frame clones, though not all of them. Of approximately 120,000 clones listed, roughly 80% are singletons. Specimen: PBMCs or T cells enriched from blood (not recorded which). These receptors were collected from a man younger than 40 who had recovered from COVID-19.

The rearrangement links TRBV5-1 to TRBJ2-1; TRBD2 matches 8 bases. V lost 3 bases to trimming and J lost 3 bases; unmatched junction nucleotides: 5. Germline CDR1 reads SGHRS; CDR2 reads YFSETQ. This CDR3 comprises 15 residues. The CDR3 here is CASSSGGQGYNEQFF. CDR3 bases: TGCGCCAGCAGCTCGGGGGGGCAGGGCTACAATGAGCAGTTCTTC. The full variable domain, its missing parts supplied by reference TRBV5-1 and TRBJ2-1, is KAGVTQTPRYLIKTRGQQVTLSCSPISGHRSVSWYQQTPGQGLQFLFEYFSETQRNKGNFPGRFSGRQFSNSRSEMNVSTLELGDSALYLCASSSGGQGYNEQFFGPGTRLTVL.

The genes are TRBV5-6 and TRBJ2-7, with D tentatively TRBD1 (5 bases). CDR1 and CDR2 (germline): SGHDT, YYEEEE. This CDR3 has 11 residues. V was pared by 1 base and J by 6 bases, with 5 bases between. The CDR3 DNA reads as TGTGCCAGCAGCTTGCAGGGCGAGCAGTACTTC. It translates to CASSLQGEQYF.

This clone came up a few times. This rearrangement joins TRBV5-4 to TRBJ1-5; D ambiguous. In germline, CDR1 is SGHNT, CDR2 YYREEE (reference sequence). This CDR3 region has 12 residues. V lost 3 bases, J lost 6 bases, and 7 bases lay in between. Written as DNA, the CDR3 is TGTGCCAGCAGCTGGCCAGGTCAGCCCCAGCATTTT. It codes for CASSWPGQPQHF.

This sequence joins TRBV3-1 (or the pseudogene TRBV3-2) and TRBJ2-2; D perhaps matches TRBD2 (6 bases). V lost 8 bases and J lost 7, with 17 bases in between. CDR1 and CDR2 (germline): LGHDT, YNNKEL (reference sequence). This CDR3 spans 14 amino acids. The CDR3 DNA follows: TGTGCCAGCCGGCGACGGGGGACGGGCGGGGAGCTGTTTTTT. This translates into CASRRRGTGGELFF.

The chain recombines TRBV10-2 with TRBJ2-3, with TRBD1 identical over 7 bases. CDR1 WSHSY and CDR2 SAAADI come from the germline V gene. V shed 6 bases and J 6 bases; nucleotides not matched to a gene: 6. CDR3 length: 13 residues. Here the CDR3 DNA reads TGCGCCAGCAGGCTTACAGGGGAGGATACGCAGTATTTT. It yields the protein CASRLTGEDTQYF.

V and J are TRBV19 and TRBJ1-2; D may be TRBD1 (5 bases). This CDR3 region has 13 residues. Trimming took off 7 bases at V and 2 bases at J, with 11 bases between the two ends. Germline V lookup: CDR1 LNHDA, CDR2 SQIVND (reference sequence). As DNA, the CDR3 is TGTGCCAGTACCCCACAGGAGAACTATGGCTACACCTTC. This translates into CASTPQENYGYTF. The complete variable domain, with remaining parts taken from reference TRBV19 and TRBJ1-2, reads DGGITQSPKYLFRKEGQNVTLSCEQNLNHDAMYWYRQDPGQGLRLIYYSQIVNDFQKGDIAEGYSVSREKKESFPLTVTSAQKNPTAFYLCASTPQENYGYTFGSGTRLTVV.

The chain joins TRBV5-6 to TRBJ1-1; tentatively, D is TRBD1 (6 bases). The V gene lost 5 bases and the J gene lost 3 bases, with 14 bases spanning the gap. The CDR3 is made up of 14 amino acids. The germline V gene has CDR1 SGHDT and CDR2 YYEEEE. CDR3 in amino acids: CASSLDRTYTEAFF. Here the CDR3 DNA reads TGTGCCAGCAGTCTCGACAGGACCTACACTGAAGCTTTCTTT.

This clone was detected only a few times. V gene TRBV6-1 combines with J gene TRBJ2-3; no reliable D call. Germline lookup yields CDR1 MNHNS and CDR2 SASEGT. Trimming pared 2 bases from V and 5 bases from J, leaving 8 bases between. The CDR3 spans 13 residues. The CDR3 nucleotides are TGTGCCAGCAGTGAACCTGGGCTAGATACGCAGTATTTT. It yields the protein CASSEPGLDTQYF.

The chain uses TRBV5-4 and TRBJ1-1, with D hard to call. The CDR3 consists of 15 residues. The germline V gene has CDR1 SGHNT and CDR2 YYREEE (reference sequence). Trimming left V 0 bases short and J 1 base short, with 10 bases between. The CDR3 region is CASSLVMAGNTEAFF. CDR3 nucleotides: TGTGCCAGCAGCTTGGTGATGGCTGGGAACACTGAAGCTTTCTTT.

In this sample, this clone turned up a few times. V and J are TRBV19 and TRBJ1-6; D uncertain. Germline CDR1 reads LNHDA; CDR2 reads SQIVND (reference sequence). V lost 3 bases to trimming and J lost 5 bases, with 11 bases between them. The CDR3 covers 15 residues. The CDR3, as DNA: TGTGCCAGTAGTATTAATGGGCAGAATAATTCACCCCTCCACTTT. This codes for CASSINGQNNSPLHF.

The V call is TRBV30, the J call TRBJ2-5, with TRBD2 matching over 8 bases. CDR3 size: 19 residues. Germline trimming cut 3 bases from V and 1 base from J; bases unmatched to any gene: 19. Germline CDR1 and CDR2: GTSNPN and SVGIG (reference sequence). The CDR3 DNA is TGTGCCTGGAGGACGGGACTAGTGGAAATATCCAACTTCCAAGAGACCCAGTACTTC. It yields the protein CAWRTGLVEISNFQETQYF.

The rearrangement links TRBV7-2 to TRBJ1-1, with 9 bases identical to TRBD1. CDR1 SGHTA and CDR2 FQGNSA come from the germline V gene. V lost 7 bases and J lost 7; bases outside the gene matches: 10. This CDR3 is built from 14 residues. The CDR3 DNA sequence: TGTGCCAGCACCATATATGGACAGGGGTTTGAAGCTTTCTTT. The encoded protein is CASTIYGQGFEAFF.

V gene TRBV7-9 combines with J gene TRBJ1-4, with 8 bases that match TRBD1. The germline V gene encodes CDR1 SEHNR and CDR2 FQNEAQ (reference sequence). The length of the CDR3 is 15 residues. Trimming at V came to 1 base and at J to 6 bases, leaving 4 bases not matched to a gene. The CDR3 region has the DNA TGTGCCAGCAGCTTAGGGGACAGGAGTTATGAAAAACTGTTTTTT. This translates into CASSLGDRSYEKLFF.

This chain joins TRBV5-1 and TRBJ1-1; perhaps TRBD1 as D (5 bases). V lost 0 bases and J 3 bases, leaving 6 bases between the germline ends. This CDR3 is 13 amino acids long. From germline, CDR1 is SGHRS and CDR2 YFSETQ. The CDR3 region has the DNA TGCGCCAGCAGCTTGGCCAGGGACACTGAAGCTTTCTTT. It encodes CASSLARDTEAFF.

The genes are TRBV4-1 and TRBJ2-7; the D gene is possibly TRBD1 (5 bases). V lost 3 bases to trimming and J lost 1 base, with 7 bases between them. Germline loops: CDR1 MGHRA, CDR2 YSYEKL. The CDR3 consists of 13 residues. CDR3 nucleotides: TGCGCCAGCAGCCAGACAGTATCCTACGAGCAGTACTTC. The encoded protein is CASSQTVSYEQYF.

The V call is TRBV11-1, the J call TRBJ2-7; 9 nucleotides match TRBD1. The V segment lost 3 bases and the J segment 3 bases; nucleotides outside the gene matches: 3. Germline lookup yields CDR1 SGHAT and CDR2 FQDESV (reference sequence). The CDR3 is 14 residues long. CDR3 DNA: TGTGCCAGCAGCTTCTCGACAGGGGGCTACGAGCAGTACGTC. Translation: CASSFSTGGYEQYV.

The chain links TRBV18 to TRBJ2-5; D perhaps matches TRBD2 (5 bases). Germline CDR1 KGHSH, CDR2 LQKENI. The CDR3 loop spans 15 amino acids. Trimming pared 2 bases from V and 5 bases from J, leaving 15 bases between. DNA of the CDR3: TGTGCCAGCTCACCATTGAGGGTTTTGGGGGAGACCCAGTACTTC. It specifies CASSPLRVLGETQYF.

This chain joins TRBV7-8 and TRBJ1-1, with 10 bases aligning to TRBD1. Trimming took 5 bases from V and 6 from J; bases not matched to a gene: 3. The CDR3 extends over 13 amino acids. Germline values: CDR1 SGHVS, CDR2 FQNEAQ. Here the CDR3 reads CASSLGQGPEAFF. Here the CDR3 DNA reads TGTGCCAGCAGCCTGGGACAGGGGCCTGAAGCTTTCTTT.

This clone was observed a handful of times. This rearrangement joins TRBV6-5 to TRBJ1-5, with D possibly being TRBD1 (6 bases). Germline assignment: CDR1 MNHEY and CDR2 SVGAGI. V shed 6 bases and J shed 6 bases, with 12 bases lying between them. The CDR3 runs 13 residues. CDR3 DNA: TGTGCCAGCAGCCGGACAGATTTTCAGCCCCAGCATTTT. Its protein product is CASSRTDFQPQHF.

The count of this clone is one. The conserved final phenylalanine or tryptophan is absent from the CDR3, which likely points to a read error. The DNA is left out, because the CDR3 cannot be placed on it with certainty; the CDR3 is given as TCRdb lists it. The chain combines TRBV5-1 with TRBJ1-1; the table calls TRBD1, which could not be checked here. Germline V gene lookup returns CDR1 SGHRS and CDR2 YFSETQ. The CDR3 adds up to 13 amino acids, both ends counted. CDR3 loop: CASSVDRGSPISL.

The chain joins TRBV11-1 to TRBJ1-2, with D maybe TRBD1 (6 bases). Germline V gene data show CDR1 as SGHAT and CDR2 as FQDESV (reference sequence). V was pared by 5 bases and J by 0 bases, with 16 bases between. The CDR3 sequence is 16 residues long. The CDR3 bases are TGTGCCAGCAGCGGATTGACAGGTCAAGCTAACTATGGCTACACCTTC. Residues: CASSGLTGQANYGYTF.

This chain joins TRBV18 and TRBJ2-1; 13 bases map to TRBD2. The CDR3 contains 18 residues. Germline values: CDR1 KGHSH, CDR2 LQKENI. V trimming: 4 bases; J trimming: 4 bases; junction bases outside the gene matches: 10. The CDR3 nucleotides read TGTGCCAGCTCACGACTAGCGGGGGGCCCGCGGGAATACAATGAGCAGTTCTTC. This sequence encodes CASSRLAGGPREYNEQFF. The full variable domain, in which reference TRBV18 and TRBJ2-1 provide the parts outside the CDR3, is NAGVMQNPRHLVRRRGQEARLRCSPMKGHSHVYWYRQLPEEGLKFMVYLQKENIIDESGMPKERFSAEFPKEGPSILRIQQVVRGDSAAYFCASSRLAGGPREYNEQFFGPGTRLTVL.

This chain uses TRBV6-6 with TRBJ2-1; TRBD2 matches at 9 bases. CDR1 is MNHNY and CDR2 is SVGAGI in the germline V gene (reference sequence). The V gene end was trimmed by 2 bases and the J gene end by 6 bases; junction bases not matched to a gene: 5. The CDR3 spans 15 residues. As DNA, the CDR3 is TGTGCCAGCAGTTACAGTCTAGCGGGATCCAATGAGCAGTTCTTC. This sequence encodes CASSYSLAGSNEQFF.

This chain uses TRBV19 with TRBJ1-5; 9 bases are shared with TRBD1. CDR1 LNHDA and CDR2 SQIVND come from the germline V gene (reference sequence). V lost 4 bases and J lost 5; bases outside the gene matches: 3. The CDR3 length is 14 residues. The CDR3, as DNA: TGTGCCAGTAGTACACAGGGGGCTTATCAGCCCCAGCATTTT. The encoded protein is CASSTQGAYQPQHF.